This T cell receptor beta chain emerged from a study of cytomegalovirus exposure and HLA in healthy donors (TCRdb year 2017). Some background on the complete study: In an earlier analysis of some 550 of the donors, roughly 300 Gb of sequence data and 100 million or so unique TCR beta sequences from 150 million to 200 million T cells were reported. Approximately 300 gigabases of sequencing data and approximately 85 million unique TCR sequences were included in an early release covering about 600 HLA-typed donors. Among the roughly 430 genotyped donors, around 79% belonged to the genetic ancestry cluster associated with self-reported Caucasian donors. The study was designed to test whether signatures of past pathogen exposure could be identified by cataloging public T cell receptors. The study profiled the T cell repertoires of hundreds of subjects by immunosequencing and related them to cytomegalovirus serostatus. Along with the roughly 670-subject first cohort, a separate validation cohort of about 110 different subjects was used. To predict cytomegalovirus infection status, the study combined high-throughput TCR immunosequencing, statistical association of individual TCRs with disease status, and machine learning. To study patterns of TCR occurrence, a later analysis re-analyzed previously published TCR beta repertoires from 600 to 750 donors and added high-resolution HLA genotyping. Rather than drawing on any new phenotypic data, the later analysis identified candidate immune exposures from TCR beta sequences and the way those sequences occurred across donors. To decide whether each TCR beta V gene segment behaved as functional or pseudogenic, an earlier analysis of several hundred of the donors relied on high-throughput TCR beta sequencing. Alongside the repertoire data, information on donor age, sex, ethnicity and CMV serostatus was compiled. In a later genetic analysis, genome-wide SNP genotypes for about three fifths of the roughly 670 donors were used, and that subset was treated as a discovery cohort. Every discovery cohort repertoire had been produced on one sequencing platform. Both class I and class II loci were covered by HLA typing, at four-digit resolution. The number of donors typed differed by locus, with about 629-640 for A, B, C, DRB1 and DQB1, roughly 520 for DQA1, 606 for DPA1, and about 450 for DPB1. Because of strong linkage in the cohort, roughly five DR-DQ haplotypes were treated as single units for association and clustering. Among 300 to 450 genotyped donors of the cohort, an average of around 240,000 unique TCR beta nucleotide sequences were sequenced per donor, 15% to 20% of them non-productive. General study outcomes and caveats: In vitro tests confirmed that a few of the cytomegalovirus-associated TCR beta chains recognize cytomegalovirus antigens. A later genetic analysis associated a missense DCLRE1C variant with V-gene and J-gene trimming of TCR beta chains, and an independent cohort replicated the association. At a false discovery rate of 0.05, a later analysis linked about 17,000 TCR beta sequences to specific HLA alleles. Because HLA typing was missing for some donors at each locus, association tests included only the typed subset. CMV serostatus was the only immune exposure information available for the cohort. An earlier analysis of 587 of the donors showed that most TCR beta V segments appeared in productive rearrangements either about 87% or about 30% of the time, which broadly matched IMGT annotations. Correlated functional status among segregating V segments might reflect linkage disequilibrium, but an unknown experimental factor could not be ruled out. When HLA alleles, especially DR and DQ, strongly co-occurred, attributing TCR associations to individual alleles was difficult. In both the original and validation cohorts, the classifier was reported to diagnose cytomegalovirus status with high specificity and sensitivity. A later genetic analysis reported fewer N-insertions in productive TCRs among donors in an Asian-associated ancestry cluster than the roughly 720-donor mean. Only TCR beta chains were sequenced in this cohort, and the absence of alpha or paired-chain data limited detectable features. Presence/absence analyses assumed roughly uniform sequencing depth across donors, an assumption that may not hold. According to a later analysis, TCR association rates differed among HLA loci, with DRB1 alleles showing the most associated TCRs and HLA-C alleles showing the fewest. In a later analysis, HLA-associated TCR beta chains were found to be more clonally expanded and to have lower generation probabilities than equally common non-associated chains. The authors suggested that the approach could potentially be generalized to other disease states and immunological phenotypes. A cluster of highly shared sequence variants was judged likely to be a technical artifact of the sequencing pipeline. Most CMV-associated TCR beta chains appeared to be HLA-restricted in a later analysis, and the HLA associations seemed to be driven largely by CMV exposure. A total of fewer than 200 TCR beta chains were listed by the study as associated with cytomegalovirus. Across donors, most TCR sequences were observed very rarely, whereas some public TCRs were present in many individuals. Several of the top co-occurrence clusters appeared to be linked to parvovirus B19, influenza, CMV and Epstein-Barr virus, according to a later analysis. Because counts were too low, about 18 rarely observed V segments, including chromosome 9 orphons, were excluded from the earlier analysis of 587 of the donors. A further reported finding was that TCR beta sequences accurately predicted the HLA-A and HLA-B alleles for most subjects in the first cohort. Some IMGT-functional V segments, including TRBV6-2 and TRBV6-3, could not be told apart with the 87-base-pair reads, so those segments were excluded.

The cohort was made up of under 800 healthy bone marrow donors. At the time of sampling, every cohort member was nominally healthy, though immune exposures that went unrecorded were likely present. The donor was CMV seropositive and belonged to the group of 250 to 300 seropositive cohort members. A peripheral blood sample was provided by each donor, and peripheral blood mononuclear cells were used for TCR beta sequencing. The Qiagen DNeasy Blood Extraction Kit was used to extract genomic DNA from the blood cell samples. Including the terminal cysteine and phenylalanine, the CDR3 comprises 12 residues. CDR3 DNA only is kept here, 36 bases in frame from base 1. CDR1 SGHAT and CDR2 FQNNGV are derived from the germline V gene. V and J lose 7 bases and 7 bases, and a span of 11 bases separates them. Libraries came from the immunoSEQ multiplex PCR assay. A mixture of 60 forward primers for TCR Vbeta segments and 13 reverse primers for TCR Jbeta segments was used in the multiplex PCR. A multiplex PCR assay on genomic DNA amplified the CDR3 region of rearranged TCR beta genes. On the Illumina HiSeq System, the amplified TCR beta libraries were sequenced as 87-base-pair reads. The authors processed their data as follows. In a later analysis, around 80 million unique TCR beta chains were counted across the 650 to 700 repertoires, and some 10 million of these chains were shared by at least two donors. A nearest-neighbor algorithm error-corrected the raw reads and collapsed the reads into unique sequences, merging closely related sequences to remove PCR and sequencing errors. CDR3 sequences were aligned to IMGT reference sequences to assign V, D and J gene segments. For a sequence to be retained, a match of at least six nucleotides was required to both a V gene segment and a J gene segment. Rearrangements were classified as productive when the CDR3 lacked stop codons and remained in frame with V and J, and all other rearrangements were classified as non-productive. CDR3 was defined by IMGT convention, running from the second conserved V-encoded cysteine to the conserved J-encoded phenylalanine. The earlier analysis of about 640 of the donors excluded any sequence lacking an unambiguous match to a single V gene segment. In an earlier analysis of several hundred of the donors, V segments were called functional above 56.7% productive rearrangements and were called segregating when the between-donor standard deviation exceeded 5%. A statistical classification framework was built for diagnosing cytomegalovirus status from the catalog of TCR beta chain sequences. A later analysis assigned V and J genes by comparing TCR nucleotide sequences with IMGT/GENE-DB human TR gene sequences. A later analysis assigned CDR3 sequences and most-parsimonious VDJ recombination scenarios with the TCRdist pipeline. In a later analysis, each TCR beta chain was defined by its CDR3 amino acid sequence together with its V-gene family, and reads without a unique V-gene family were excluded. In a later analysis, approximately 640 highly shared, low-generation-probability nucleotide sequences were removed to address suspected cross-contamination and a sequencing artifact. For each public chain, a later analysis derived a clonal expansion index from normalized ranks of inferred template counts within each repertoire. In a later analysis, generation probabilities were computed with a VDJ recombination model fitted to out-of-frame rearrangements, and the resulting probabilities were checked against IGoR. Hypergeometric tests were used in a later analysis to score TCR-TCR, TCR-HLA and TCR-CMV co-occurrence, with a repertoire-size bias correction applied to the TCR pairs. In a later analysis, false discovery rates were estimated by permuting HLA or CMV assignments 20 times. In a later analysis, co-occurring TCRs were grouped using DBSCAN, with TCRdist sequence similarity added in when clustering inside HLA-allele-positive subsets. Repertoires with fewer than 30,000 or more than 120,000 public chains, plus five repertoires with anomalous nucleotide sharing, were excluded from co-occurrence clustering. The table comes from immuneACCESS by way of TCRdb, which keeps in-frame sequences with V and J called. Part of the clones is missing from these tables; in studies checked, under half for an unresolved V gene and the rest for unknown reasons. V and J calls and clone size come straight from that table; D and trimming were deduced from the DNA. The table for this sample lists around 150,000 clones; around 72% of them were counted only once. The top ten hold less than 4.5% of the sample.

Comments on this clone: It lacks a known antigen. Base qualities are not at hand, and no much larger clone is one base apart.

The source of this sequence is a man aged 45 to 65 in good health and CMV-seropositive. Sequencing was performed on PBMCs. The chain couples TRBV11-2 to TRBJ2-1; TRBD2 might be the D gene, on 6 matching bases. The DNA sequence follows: TGTGCCAGCACCGGGGGTGTGAATGAGCAGTTCTTC. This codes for CASTGGVNEQFF.